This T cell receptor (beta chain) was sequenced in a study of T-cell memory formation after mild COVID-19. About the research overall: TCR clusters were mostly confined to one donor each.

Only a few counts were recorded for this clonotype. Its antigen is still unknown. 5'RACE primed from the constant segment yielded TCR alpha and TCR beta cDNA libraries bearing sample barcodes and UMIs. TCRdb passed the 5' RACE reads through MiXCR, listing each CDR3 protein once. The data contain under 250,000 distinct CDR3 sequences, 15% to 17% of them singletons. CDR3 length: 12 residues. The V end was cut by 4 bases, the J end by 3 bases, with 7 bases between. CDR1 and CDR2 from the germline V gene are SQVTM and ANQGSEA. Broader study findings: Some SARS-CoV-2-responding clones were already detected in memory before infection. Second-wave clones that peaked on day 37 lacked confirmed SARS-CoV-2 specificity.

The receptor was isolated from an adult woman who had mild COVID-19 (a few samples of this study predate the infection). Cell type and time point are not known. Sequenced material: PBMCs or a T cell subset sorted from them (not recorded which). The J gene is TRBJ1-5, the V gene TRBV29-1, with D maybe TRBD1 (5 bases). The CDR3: CSVGQPNQPQHF. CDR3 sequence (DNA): TGCAGCGTTGGACAGCCCAATCAGCCCCAGCATTTT.